This T cell receptor (beta chain) was retrieved from a study of regulatory T cells in long-lasting Graves disease. Study-level findings and limits: Persistent disease favored TRBV28, TRBJ1-2 and TRBJ2-5. Persistent Graves' patients showed a TCR diversity that was lower than that of newly diagnosed ones. New patients shared fewer public clonotypes (over 900) than persistent patients did (around 2,700).

This sample's time point: persistent/refractory GD, antithyroid drugs over 5 years with positive TRAb. The TCR library used RNA extracted from PBMCs. Library construction for TCR beta used iRepertoire HTBI primers and Arm-PCR of CDR3 regions. Methods used by the authors: Across the samples, identification revealed about 62 TRBV and some 14 TRBJ segments. TCRdb fed the multiplex PCR reads into MiXCR, producing one record per CDR3 protein. TCRdb assigned the V and J calls; the authors' analysis was not used. The table shows 450,000 or so distinct CDR3 sequences, with around a fifth occurring only once. In the case of this clonotype: Its matching antigen is unknown.

J lost 8 bases, V lost 0 bases, and 10 bases had no gene match. The germline V gene encodes CDR1 MGHRA and CDR2 YSYEKL. The CDR3 totals 15 residues. The source of this sequence is a female donor with Graves disease. Here the sequenced sample was peripheral blood mononuclear cells (PBMCs), taken when the disease was refractory, from a patient treated with antithyroid drugs. The V call is TRBV4-1, the J call TRBJ2-7; 7 bases align to TRBD2. CDR3 nucleotide sequence: TGCGCCAGCAGCCAAGAGGGGGGTCGGGGAGGGCAGCAGTACTTC. Residues: CASSQEGGRGGQQYF.